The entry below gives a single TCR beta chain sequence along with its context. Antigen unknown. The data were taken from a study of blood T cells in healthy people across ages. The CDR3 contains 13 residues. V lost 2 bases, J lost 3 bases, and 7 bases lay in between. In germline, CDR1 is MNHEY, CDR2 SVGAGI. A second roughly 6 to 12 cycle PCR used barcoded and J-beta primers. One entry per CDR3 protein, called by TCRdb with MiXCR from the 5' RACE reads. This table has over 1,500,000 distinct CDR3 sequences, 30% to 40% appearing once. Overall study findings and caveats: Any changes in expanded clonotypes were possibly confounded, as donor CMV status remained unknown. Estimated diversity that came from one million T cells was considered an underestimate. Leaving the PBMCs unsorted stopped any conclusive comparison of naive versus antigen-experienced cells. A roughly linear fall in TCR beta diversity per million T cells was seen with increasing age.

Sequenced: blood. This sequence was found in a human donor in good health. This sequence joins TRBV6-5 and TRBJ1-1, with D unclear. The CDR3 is CASSYAEDTEAFF. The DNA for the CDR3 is TGTGCCAGCAGTTACGCGGAGGACACTGAAGCTTTCTTT.